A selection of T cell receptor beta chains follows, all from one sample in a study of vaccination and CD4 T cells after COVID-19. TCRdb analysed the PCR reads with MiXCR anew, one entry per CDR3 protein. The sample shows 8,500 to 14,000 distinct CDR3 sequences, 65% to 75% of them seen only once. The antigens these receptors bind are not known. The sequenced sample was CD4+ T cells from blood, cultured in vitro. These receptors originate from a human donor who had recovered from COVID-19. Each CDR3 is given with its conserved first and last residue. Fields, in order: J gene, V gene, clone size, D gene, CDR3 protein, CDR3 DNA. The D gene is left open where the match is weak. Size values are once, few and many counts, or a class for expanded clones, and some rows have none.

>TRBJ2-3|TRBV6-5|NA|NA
CASSYSSGRSTDTQYF
TGTGCCAGCAGTTACTCCTCGGGACGCAGCACAGATACGCAGTATTTT
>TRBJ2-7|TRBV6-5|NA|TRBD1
CASSYSGQGAYEQYF
TGTGCCAGCAGTTACTCGGGACAGGGGGCTTACGAGCAGTACTTC
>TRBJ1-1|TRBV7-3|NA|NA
CASSLPTLKEAFF
TGTGCCAGCAGCCTTCCCACCTTAAAGGAAGCTTTCTTT
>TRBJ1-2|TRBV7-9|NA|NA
CASSLEGESGYTF
TGTGCCAGCAGCTTAGAAGGGGAAAGCGGCTACACCTTC
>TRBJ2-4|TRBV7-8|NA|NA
CASSLDLTAKNIQYF
TGTGCCAGCAGCCTGGACCTTACTGCCAAAAACATTCAGTACTTC
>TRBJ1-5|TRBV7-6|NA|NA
CASSLESNQPQHF
TGTGCCAGCAGCTTGGAAAGCAATCAGCCCCAGCATTTT
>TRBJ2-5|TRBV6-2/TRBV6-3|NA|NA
CASPVVQETQYF
TGTGCCAGCCCTGTGGTTCAAGAGACCCAGTACTTC
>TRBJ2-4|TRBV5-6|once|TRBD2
CASRRRGGLTNIQYF
TGTGCCAGCAGACGGCGGGGGGGCTTAACAAACATTCAGTACTTC
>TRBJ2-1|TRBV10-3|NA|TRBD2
CAISESGLEIPYNEQFF
TGTGCCATCAGTGAGTCTGGACTAGAGATCCCCTACAATGAGCAGTTCTTC
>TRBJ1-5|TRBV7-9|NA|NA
CASSLVSGQPQHF
TGTGCCAGCAGCTTAGTGTCGGGGCAGCCCCAGCATTTT
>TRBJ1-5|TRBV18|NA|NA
CASAEGRGNQPQHF
TGTGCCAGCGCGGAAGGACGGGGCAATCAGCCCCAGCATTTT
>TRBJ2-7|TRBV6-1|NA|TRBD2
CASGQRGVLYEQYF
TGTGCCAGCGGCCAGCGGGGGGTCCTCTACGAGCAGTACTTC
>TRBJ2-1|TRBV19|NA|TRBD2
CASSVGLEYNEQFF
TGTGCCAGTAGTGTCGGACTAGAGTACAATGAGCAGTTCTTC
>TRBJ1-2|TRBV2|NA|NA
CASSEDGANYGYTF
TGTGCCAGCAGTGAAGACGGGGCTAACTATGGCTACACCTTC
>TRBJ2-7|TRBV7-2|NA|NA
CASSPSYEQYF
TGTGCCAGCAGCCCGTCCTACGAGCAGTACTTC
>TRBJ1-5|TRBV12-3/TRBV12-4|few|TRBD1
CASSPRDRGLYQPQHF
TGTGCCAGCAGTCCCCGGGACAGGGGTCTGTATCAGCCCCAGCATTTT
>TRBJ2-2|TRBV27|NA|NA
CASTFGRLTGELFF
TGTGCCAGCACCTTCGGACGGCTGACCGGGGAGCTGTTTTTT
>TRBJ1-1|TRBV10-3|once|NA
CAISGGRTMNTEAFF
TGTGCCATCAGTGGGGGGCGGACAATGAACACTGAAGCTTTCTTT
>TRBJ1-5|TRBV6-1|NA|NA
CASSPGQRQPQHF
TGTGCCAGCAGTCCGGGACAACGTCAGCCCCAGCATTTT
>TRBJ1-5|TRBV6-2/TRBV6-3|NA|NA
CASSKTGGLSNQPQHF
TGTGCCAGCAGTAAGACGGGGGGACTTAGCAATCAGCCCCAGCATTTT
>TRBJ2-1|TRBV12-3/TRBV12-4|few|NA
CASRVYSVNNEQFF
TGTGCCAGCAGGGTGTACTCCGTTAACAATGAGCAGTTCTTC
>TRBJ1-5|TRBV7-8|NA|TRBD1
CASRQDRGSNQPQHF
TGTGCCAGCAGACAAGACAGGGGAAGCAATCAGCCCCAGCATTTT
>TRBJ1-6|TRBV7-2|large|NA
CASSLERGGQSPLHF
TGTGCCAGCAGCTTAGAGAGGGGGGGGCAATCACCCCTCCACTTT
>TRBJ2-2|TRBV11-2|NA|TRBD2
CASSSRLAWGEITGELFF
TGTGCCAGCAGCTCCAGACTAGCGTGGGGGGAAATCACCGGGGAGCTGTTTTTT
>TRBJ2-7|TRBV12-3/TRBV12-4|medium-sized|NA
CASSIKASYEQYF
TGTGCCAGCAGCATTAAGGCGTCCTACGAGCAGTACTTC
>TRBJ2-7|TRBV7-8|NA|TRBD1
CASSLGRGSEQYF
TGTGCCAGCAGCTTGGGCAGGGGGAGCGAGCAGTACTTC
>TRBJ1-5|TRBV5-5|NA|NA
CASSLGGYGNQPQHF
TGTGCCAGCAGCTTGGGCGGGTATGGCAATCAGCCCCAGCATTTT
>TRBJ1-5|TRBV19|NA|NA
CASSIEGENQPQHF
TGTGCCAGTAGTATCGAGGGGGAGAATCAGCCCCAGCATTTT
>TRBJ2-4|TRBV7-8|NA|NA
CASSPDQGQLAKNIQYF
TGTGCCAGCAGCCCCGATCAGGGACAACTAGCCAAAAACATTCAGTACTTC
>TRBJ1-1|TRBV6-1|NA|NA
CASSEGQHTEAFF
TGTGCCAGCAGTGAAGGACAGCACACTGAAGCTTTCTTT
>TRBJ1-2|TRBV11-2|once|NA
CASSSYEGGGYTF
TGTGCCAGCAGCTCCTACGAAGGCGGTGGCTACACCTTC
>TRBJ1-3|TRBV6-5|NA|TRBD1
CASSLRQGGNTIYF
TGTGCCAGCAGTTTACGACAGGGGGGAAACACCATATATTTT
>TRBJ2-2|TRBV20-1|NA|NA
CSASSVTNTGELFF
TGCAGTGCTAGTAGCGTTACGAACACCGGGGAGCTGTTTTTT
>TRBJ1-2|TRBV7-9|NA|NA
CASSENVPLNYGYTF
TGTGCCAGCAGCGAGAACGTACCATTAAACTATGGCTACACCTTC
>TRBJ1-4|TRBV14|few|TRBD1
CASSRQGAGEKLFF
TGTGCCAGCAGCCGGCAGGGGGCGGGAGAAAAACTGTTTTTT
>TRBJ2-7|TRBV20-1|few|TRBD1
CSGGDRAVSYEQYF
TGCAGTGGGGGGGACAGGGCCGTCTCCTACGAGCAGTACTTC
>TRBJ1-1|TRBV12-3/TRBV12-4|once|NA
CASRATGLDTEAFF
TGTGCCAGCAGAGCTACAGGGCTGGACACTGAAGCTTTCTTT
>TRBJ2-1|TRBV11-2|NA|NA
CASSLDRYNEQFF
TGTGCCAGCAGCCTGGACAGATACAATGAGCAGTTCTTC
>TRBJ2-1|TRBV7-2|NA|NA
CASSLAVAYNEQFF
TGTGCCAGCAGCTTAGCCGTGGCGTACAATGAGCAGTTCTTC
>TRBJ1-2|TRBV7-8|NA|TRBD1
CASSFDRDNYGYTF
TGTGCCAGCAGCTTCGACAGGGACAACTATGGCTACACCTTC
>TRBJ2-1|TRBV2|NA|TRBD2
CASSGTSGRGAEQFF
TGTGCCAGCAGCGGGACTAGCGGGAGGGGGGCTGAGCAGTTCTTC
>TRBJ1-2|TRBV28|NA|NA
CASSLWRYGYTF
TGTGCCAGCAGTTTATGGAGATATGGCTACACCTTC
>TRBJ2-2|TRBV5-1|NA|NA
CASSQGSPNTGELFF
TGCGCCAGCAGCCAGGGCAGTCCGAACACCGGGGAGCTGTTTTTT
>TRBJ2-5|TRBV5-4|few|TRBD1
CASSFGQGRQETQYF
TGTGCCAGCAGCTTCGGACAGGGACGCCAAGAGACCCAGTACTTC
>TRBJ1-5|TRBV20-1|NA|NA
CSARRESGSGKGNQPQHF
TGCAGTGCTAGACGGGAGTCAGGGTCGGGTAAGGGCAATCAGCCCCAGCATTTT